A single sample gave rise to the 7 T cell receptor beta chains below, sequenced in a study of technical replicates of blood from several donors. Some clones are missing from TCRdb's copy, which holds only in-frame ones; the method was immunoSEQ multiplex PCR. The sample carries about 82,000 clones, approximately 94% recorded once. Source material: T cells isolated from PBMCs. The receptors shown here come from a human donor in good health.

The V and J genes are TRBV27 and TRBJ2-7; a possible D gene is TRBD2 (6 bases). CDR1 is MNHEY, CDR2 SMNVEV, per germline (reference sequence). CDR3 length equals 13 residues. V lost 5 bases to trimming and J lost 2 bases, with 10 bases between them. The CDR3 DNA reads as TGTGCCAGCAGTCCGGGACTGACCTACGAGCAGTACTTC. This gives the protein CASSPGLTYEQYF.

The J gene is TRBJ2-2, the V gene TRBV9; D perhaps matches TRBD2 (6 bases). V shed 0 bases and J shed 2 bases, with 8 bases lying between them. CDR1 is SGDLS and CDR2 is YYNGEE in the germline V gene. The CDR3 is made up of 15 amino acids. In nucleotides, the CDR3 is TGTGCCAGCAGCGTAGTAGCGGACAACACCGGGGAGCTGTTTTTT. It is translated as CASSVVADNTGELFF.

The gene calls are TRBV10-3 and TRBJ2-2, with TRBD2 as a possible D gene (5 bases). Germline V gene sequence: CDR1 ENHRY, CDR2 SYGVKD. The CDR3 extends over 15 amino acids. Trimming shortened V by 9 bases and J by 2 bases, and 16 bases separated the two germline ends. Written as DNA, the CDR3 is TGTGCCATTCGGGCGGGTCTTATCAACACCGGGGAGCTGTTTTTT. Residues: CAIRAGLINTGELFF.

For the CDR3, the DNA is TGTGCCAGCAGCCCCCGACAGGGCGGCACAGATACGCAGTATTTT. Its protein product is CASSPRQGGTDTQYF. This rearrangement joins TRBV7-9 to TRBJ2-3; 7 nucleotides align to TRBD1. Germline CDR1 is SEHNR and CDR2 is FQNEAQ (reference sequence). CDR3 length equals 15 residues. With V trimmed by 5 bases and J by 1 base, 6 bases remained unmatched.

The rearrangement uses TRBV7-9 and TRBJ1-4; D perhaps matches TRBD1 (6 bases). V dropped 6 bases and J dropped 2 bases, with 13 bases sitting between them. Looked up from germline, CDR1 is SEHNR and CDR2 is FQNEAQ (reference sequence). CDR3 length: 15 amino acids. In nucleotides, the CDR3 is TGTGCCAGCAGTGATGGGGGACACACTAATGAAAAACTGTTTTTT. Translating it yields CASSDGGHTNEKLFF.

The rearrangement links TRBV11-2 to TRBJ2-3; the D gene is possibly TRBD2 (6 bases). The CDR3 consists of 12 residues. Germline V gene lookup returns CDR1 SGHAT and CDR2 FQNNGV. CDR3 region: CASGRATDTQYF. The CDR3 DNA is TGTGCTTCCGGGAGAGCGACAGATACGCAGTATTTT. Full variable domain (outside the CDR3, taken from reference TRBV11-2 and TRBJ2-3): EAGVAQSPRYKIIEKRQSVAFWCNPISGHATLYWYQQILGQGPKLLIQFQNNGVVDDSQLPKDRFSAERLKGVDSTLKIQPAKLEDSAVYLCASGRATDTQYFGPGTRLTVL.

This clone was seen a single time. The CDR3 region is CASSGGAPNEKLFF. DNA for the CDR3: TGCGCCAGCAGCGGGGGGGCGCCTAATGAAAAACTGTTTTTT. The chain links TRBV5-1 to TRBJ1-4, with D possibly being TRBD1 (6 bases). The germline gives CDR1 SGHRS, CDR2 YFSETQ. Between the trimmed V and J ends, which lost 4 bases and 3 bases, there was a span of 10 bases. The CDR3 runs 14 residues.